This T cell receptor beta chain originates from a study of cytomegalovirus exposure and HLA in healthy donors (dated by TCRdb to the late 2010s). Context from the whole study: According to an earlier analysis of 587 of the donors, 150 million to 200 million T cells yielded some 120 million unique TCR beta sequences and less than 300 Gb of sequence data. An earlier analysis of more than 450 of the donors used high-throughput TCR beta sequencing to judge whether each TCR beta V gene segment behaved as functional or pseudogenic. To study patterns of TCR occurrence, a later analysis re-analyzed previously published TCR beta repertoires from 666 donors and added high-resolution HLA genotyping. Several DR-DQ haplotypes were treated as single units for association and clustering because of strong linkage in the cohort. High-throughput TCR immunosequencing, statistical association of individual TCRs with disease status, and machine learning were combined to predict cytomegalovirus infection status. Donor age, sex, ethnicity and CMV serostatus were compiled alongside the repertoire data. A later genetic analysis took genome-wide SNP genotypes for about three fifths of the 666 donors and used that subset as a discovery cohort. The study aimed to test whether signatures of past pathogen exposure could be identified by cataloging public T cell receptors. The number of donors typed differed by locus, with about 629-630 for A, B, C, DRB1 and DQB1, more than 500 for DQA1, over 600 for DPA1, and around 430 for DPB1. The T cell repertoires of several hundred subjects were profiled by immunosequencing and related to cytomegalovirus serostatus. Rather than drawing on any new phenotypic data, the later analysis identified candidate immune exposures from TCR beta sequences and the way those sequences occurred across donors. Besides the first cohort of 550 to 750 subjects, a separate validation cohort made up of 120 different subjects was used. Across under 500 genotyped donors of the cohort, an average of roughly 200,000 unique TCR beta nucleotide sequences per donor were sequenced, and around 19% of those sequences were non-productive. HLA typing covered class I and class II loci at four-digit resolution. An early release covering roughly 600 HLA-typed donors comprised about 290 gigabases of sequencing data and tens of millions of unique TCR sequences. Every repertoire in the discovery cohort had been generated on one and the same sequencing platform. The genetic ancestry cluster associated with self-reported Caucasian donors included about 81% of the 398 genotyped donors. Broad study findings and their caveats: Cytomegalovirus status was reported to be diagnosed by the classifier with high specificity and sensitivity in both the original and validation cohorts. In a later analysis, most CMV-associated TCR beta chains were found to appear HLA-restricted, with HLA associations seemingly driven largely by CMV exposure. Correlated functional status among segregating V segments might reflect linkage disequilibrium, but an unknown experimental factor could not be ruled out. According to a later analysis, parvovirus B19, influenza, CMV and Epstein-Barr virus appeared linked to several top co-occurrence clusters. In a later analysis, the rate of TCR association differed among HLA loci, with DRB1 alleles having the most associated TCRs and HLA-C alleles having the fewest. Most TCR sequences were seen in very few donors, while some public TCRs were found in many individuals. Some IMGT-functional V segments, including TRBV6-2 and TRBV6-3, could not be distinguished by the 87-base-pair reads and were therefore excluded. The presence/absence analyses assumed that sequencing depth was roughly uniform across donors, and that assumption may not be true. In vitro tests confirmed that three of the cytomegalovirus-associated TCR beta chains recognize cytomegalovirus antigens. A further reported finding was that TCR beta sequences accurately predicted the HLA-A and HLA-B alleles for most subjects in the first cohort. The study listed 150 to 200 TCR beta chains as associated with cytomegalovirus. HLA typing was unavailable for some donors at each locus, so association tests used only the typed subset. Assigning TCR associations to individual alleles was difficult when HLA alleles, especially DR and DQ, strongly co-occurred. In a later analysis, HLA-associated TCR beta chains showed more clonal expansion and lower generation probabilities than non-associated chains that were equally common. The authors suggested that the approach could potentially be generalized to other disease states and immunological phenotypes. A cluster of highly shared sequence variants was judged likely to be a technical artifact of the sequencing pipeline. This cohort had only TCR beta chains sequenced, and the lack of alpha or paired-chain data limited which features could be detected. Specific HLA alleles were associated with 16,951 TCR beta sequences at a false discovery rate of 0.05 in a later analysis. Because counts were too low, roughly 18 rarely observed V segments, including chromosome 9 orphons, were left out of the earlier analysis of roughly 600 of the donors. An association between a missense DCLRE1C variant and V-gene and J-gene trimming of TCR beta chains was found in a later genetic analysis and replicated in an independent cohort. CMV serostatus was the only immune exposure information available for the cohort. An earlier analysis of roughly 570 of the donors showed that most TCR beta V segments appeared in productive rearrangements either about 87% or about 30% of the time, which broadly matched IMGT annotations. A later genetic analysis reported fewer N-insertions in productive TCRs among donors in an Asian-associated ancestry cluster than the 666-donor mean.

At the junction V is shortened by 9 bases and J by 6 bases; bases outside the gene matches: 16. Including cysteine and phenylalanine, the CDR3 has 15 amino acids. Of the read, only the CDR3 DNA is kept; its 45 bases are in frame from base 1. The germline V gene (reference sequence) specifies MNHNY as CDR1 and SVGAGI as CDR2. Library generation was performed with the immunoSEQ multiplex PCR assay. A mixture of 60 forward primers for TCR Vbeta segments and 13 reverse primers for TCR Jbeta segments was used in the multiplex PCR. The CDR3 region of rearranged TCR beta genes was amplified from genomic DNA by a multiplex PCR assay. Amplified TCR beta libraries were sequenced as 87-base-pair reads on the Illumina HiSeq System. Under the source paper's analysis protocol: In a later analysis, tens of millions of unique TCR beta chains were counted across the 500 to 850 repertoires, and approximately 9.9 million of these chains were shared by at least two donors. Raw reads were error-corrected and collapsed into unique sequences with a nearest-neighbor algorithm that merged closely related sequences to remove PCR and sequencing errors. CDR3 sequences were aligned to IMGT reference sequences to assign V, D and J gene segments. For a sequence to be retained, a match of at least six nucleotides was required to both a V gene segment and a J gene segment. Rearrangements were classified as productive when the CDR3 lacked stop codons and remained in frame with V and J, and all other rearrangements were classified as non-productive. CDR3 was defined according to IMGT convention as the region running from the second conserved V-encoded cysteine to the conserved J-encoded phenylalanine. In an earlier analysis of more than 550 of the donors, sequences lacking an unambiguous match to a single V gene segment were excluded. In an earlier analysis of about 590 of the donors, a V segment was called functional when productive rearrangements were above 56.7%, and segregating when the standard deviation between donors exceeded 5%. A statistical classification framework was built to diagnose cytomegalovirus status from the catalog of TCR beta chain sequences. In a later analysis, V and J genes were assigned by comparing TCR nucleotide sequences against IMGT/GENE-DB human TR gene sequences. Using the TCRdist pipeline, a later analysis assigned CDR3 sequences along with most-parsimonious VDJ recombination scenarios. In a later analysis, each TCR beta chain was defined by its CDR3 amino acid sequence together with its V-gene family, and reads without a unique V-gene family were excluded. As a way to deal with suspected cross-contamination and a sequencing artifact, a later analysis dropped 450 to 600 nucleotide sequences that were highly shared and had low generation probability. A later analysis calculated a clonal expansion index for each public chain from normalized within-repertoire ranks of inferred template counts. Generation probabilities in a later analysis came from a VDJ recombination model fitted to out-of-frame rearrangements, and those results were checked against IGoR. In a later analysis, hypergeometric tests were used to score TCR-TCR, TCR-HLA and TCR-CMV co-occurrence, with a repertoire-size bias correction applied to TCR pairs. A later analysis estimated false discovery rates by permuting HLA or CMV assignments 20 times. In a later analysis, co-occurring TCRs were grouped using DBSCAN, with TCRdist sequence similarity added in when clustering inside HLA-allele-positive subsets. Co-occurrence clustering excluded repertoires with fewer than 30,000 or more than 120,000 public chains, plus five with anomalous nucleotide sharing. Drawn from immuneACCESS, this table holds only the in-frame rearrangements with V and J called that TCRdb kept. Clones are partly lost; checked studies trace under half to an unresolved V gene and leave the rest unexplained. V, J and clone size were drawn from that table, and D and trimming were deduced from the DNA. This sample has about 190,000 clones in its table, and roughly four fifths of those were observed once. The ten largest account for around 2% of the sample.

With respect to this clone: Its specific antigen is unknown. No base quality information exists; no much larger clone differs at one position.

In total, more than 500 healthy bone marrow donors made up the cohort. All cohort members were sampled while nominally healthy, although unrecorded immune exposures were likely present. The donor tested CMV seronegative, placing the donor among the 300 to 450 seronegative members of the cohort. A peripheral blood sample was collected from each donor, and TCR beta sequencing was performed on peripheral blood mononuclear cells. Genomic DNA was extracted from the blood cell samples with the Qiagen DNeasy Blood Extraction Kit. The source material was PBMCs. This receptor was obtained from a young man in good health and CMV-seronegative. This chain is built from TRBV6-6 and TRBJ2-7; 8 middle bases align to TRBD2. The CDR3 sequence is CASTTGQRERGEQYF. The sequenced DNA is TGTGCCAGTACCACAGGCCAGCGGGAGAGGGGCGAGCAGTACTTC.